This T cell receptor beta chain was identified in a study of shared clonotypes between healthy human individuals. Terminally differentiated effector memory CD45RA+ cells were excluded by CCR7 positive selection of CD45RO-negative cells. TCRdb's table, derived via immunoSEQ multiplex PCR, lists solely in-frame clones and lacks some. Among around 650,000 clones, 96% were seen once, and the ten largest hold about 0.11%. Germline CDR1 and CDR2: SGHDT and YYEEEE. This CDR3 is 16 amino acids long. Trimming at V came to 0 bases and at J to 2 bases, leaving 8 bases not matched to a gene. The sequence came from a woman in her twenties or thirties in good health. The rearrangement uses TRBV5-6 and TRBJ2-7; 7 nucleotides agree with TRBD2. Specimen: naive CD8+ T cells sorted from blood. The CDR3 DNA is TGTGCCAGCAGCTTGGCTCTAGCGGACTACACCTACGAGCAGTACTTC. Translating gives CASSLALADYTYEQYF.